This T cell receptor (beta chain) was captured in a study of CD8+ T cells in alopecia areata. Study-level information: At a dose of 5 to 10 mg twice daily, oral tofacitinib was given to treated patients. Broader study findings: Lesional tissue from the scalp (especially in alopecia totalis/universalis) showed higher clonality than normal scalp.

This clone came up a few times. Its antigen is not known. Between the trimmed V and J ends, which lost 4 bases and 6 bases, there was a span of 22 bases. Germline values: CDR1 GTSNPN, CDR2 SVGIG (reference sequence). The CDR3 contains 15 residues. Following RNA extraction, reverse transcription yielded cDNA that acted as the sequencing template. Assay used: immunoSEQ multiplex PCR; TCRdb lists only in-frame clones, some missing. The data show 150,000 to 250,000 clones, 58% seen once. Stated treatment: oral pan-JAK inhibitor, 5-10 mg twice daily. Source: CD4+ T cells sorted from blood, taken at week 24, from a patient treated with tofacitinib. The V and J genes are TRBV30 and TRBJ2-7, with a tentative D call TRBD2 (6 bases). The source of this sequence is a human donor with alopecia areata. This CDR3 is CAWTSKRAGIPEQYF. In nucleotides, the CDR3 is TGTGCCTGGACCAGCAAACGCGCGGGGATTCCCGAGCAGTACTTC. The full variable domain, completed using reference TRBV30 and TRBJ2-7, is SQTIHQWPATLVQPVGSPLSLECTVEGTSNPNLYWYRQAAGRGLQLLFYSVGIGQISSEVPQNLSASRPQDRQFILSSKKLLLSDSGFYLCAWTSKRAGIPEQYFGPGTRLTVT.